This T cell receptor (beta chain) is drawn from a study of T cell responses to AZD1222 COVID-19 vaccine. Overall study findings and caveats: Donors were largely white British and mainly female; clonal diversity was possibly underestimated. With dominance at 160-218 and 743-854, vaccine-associated CD4 TCRs spanned spike.

Clones were sequenced by immunoSEQ multiplex PCR, and TCRdb holds only the in-frame ones, with some missing. The sample holds some 110,000 clones, around 92% seen once. J gave up 5 bases and V 0 bases, and 10 bases lay outside the gene matches. The CDR3 totals 17 residues. Germline CDR1 is SGDLS and CDR2 is YYNGEE. This clone was counted a few times. Its antigen is not known. The rearrangement uses TRBV9 and TRBJ2-5, with 10 bases lining up with TRBD2. The sequence was collected from an adult in good health. The specimen comprised peripheral blood, sampled on day 0 of AZD1222 vaccination. CDR3 loop: CASSVGQAGGSWETQYF. CDR3 nucleotide sequence: TGTGCCAGCAGCGTAGGGCAAGCGGGGGGGTCATGGGAGACCCAGTACTTC.